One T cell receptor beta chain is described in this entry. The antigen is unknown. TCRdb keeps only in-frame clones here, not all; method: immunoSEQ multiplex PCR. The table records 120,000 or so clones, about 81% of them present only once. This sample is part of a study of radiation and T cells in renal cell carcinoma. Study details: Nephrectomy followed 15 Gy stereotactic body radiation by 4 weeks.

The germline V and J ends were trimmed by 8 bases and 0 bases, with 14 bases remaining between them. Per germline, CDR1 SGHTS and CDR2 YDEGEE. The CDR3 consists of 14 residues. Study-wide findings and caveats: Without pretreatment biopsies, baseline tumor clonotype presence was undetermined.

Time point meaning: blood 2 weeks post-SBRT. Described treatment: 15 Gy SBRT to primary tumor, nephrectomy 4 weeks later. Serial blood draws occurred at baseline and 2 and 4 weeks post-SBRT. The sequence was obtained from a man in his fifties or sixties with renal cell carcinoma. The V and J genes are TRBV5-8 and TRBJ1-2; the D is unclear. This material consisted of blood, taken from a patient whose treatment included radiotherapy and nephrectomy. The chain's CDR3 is CASSTRNTNYGYTF. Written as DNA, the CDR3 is TGTGCCAGTTCTACCCGCAATACTAACTATGGCTACACCTTC.